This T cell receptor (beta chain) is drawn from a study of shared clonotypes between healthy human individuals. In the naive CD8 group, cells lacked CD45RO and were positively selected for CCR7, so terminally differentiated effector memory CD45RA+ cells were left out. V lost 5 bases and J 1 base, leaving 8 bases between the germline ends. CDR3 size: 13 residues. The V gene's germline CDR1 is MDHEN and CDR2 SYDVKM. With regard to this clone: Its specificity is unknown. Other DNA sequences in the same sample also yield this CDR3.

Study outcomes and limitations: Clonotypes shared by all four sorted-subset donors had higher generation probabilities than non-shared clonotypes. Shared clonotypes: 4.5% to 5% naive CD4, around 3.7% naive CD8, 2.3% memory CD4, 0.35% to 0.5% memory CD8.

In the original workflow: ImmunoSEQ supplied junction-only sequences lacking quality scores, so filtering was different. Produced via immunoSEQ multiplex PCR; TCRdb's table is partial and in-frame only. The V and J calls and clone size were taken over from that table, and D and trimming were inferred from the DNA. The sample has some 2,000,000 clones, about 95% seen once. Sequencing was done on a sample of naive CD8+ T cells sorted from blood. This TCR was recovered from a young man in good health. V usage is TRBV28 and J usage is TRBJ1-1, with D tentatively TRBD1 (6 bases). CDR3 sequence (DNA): TGTGCCAGCAGTCCCAGGGGGAACACTGAAGCTTTCTTT. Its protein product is CASSPRGNTEAFF.